This TCR beta chain was recorded in a study of T cell responses to AZD1222 COVID-19 vaccine. Germline-derived CDR1 and CDR2 are SGHRS and YFSETQ. Trimming took 4 bases from V and 4 from J, leaving 16 bases between them. CDR3 length: 15 residues. Study-level findings and limits: Spike-specific TCR breadth and depth rose after two AZD1222 doses.

Sequencing was performed with immunoSEQ multiplex PCR; in TCRdb, only in-frame clones are kept and a portion is missing. The repertoire holds about 75,000 clones, with around 90% as singletons. Of note for this clone: Its antigen is unidentified.

The sequencing here drew on peripheral blood, taken 28 days after the second AZD1222 dose. This rearrangement joins TRBV5-1 to TRBJ2-3; D is tentatively TRBD1 or TRBD2 (7 bases each). The sequence derives from an adult who received the AZD1222 COVID-19 vaccine. CDR3 in amino acids: CASSPGGQGADTQYF. The CDR3 region has the DNA TGCGCCAGCAGCCCCGGGGGGCAGGGGGCAGATACGCAGTATTTT.